These 28 T cell receptor beta chains share one sample of origin, sequenced in a study of blood T cells in healthy people across ages. Together with a sample-barcoded 5' primer, a J-beta primer mix was included in a second PCR lasting about 6 to 11 cycles. TCRdb passed the 5' RACE reads through MiXCR, listing each CDR3 protein once. Of 1.5 million to 2 million distinct CDR3 sequences detected, 28% appear once; the ten largest clones hold roughly 8%. Sequenced sample: blood. The receptors shown here come from a woman in her thirties in good health.

V gene TRBV5-1 combines with J gene TRBJ2-1, with 9 positions matching TRBD2. The CDR3 covers 16 residues. The germline gives CDR1 SGHRS, CDR2 YFSETQ. J gave up 5 bases and V 0 bases, and 6 bases lay outside the gene matches. The chain's CDR3 is CASSLVASGINNEQFF. DNA of the CDR3: TGCGCCAGCAGCTTGGTGGCTAGCGGGATCAACAATGAGCAGTTCTTC.

The table lists this clonotype with a few counts. Here the CDR3 DNA reads TGTGCCAGCAGGAGGGTCCGAACAAGGAGCAATCAGCCCCAGCATTTT. It codes for CASRRVRTRSNQPQHF. The chain joins TRBV6-1 to TRBJ1-5; D not certain. The CDR3 has 16 amino acids. Germline-derived CDR1 and CDR2 are MNHNS and SASEGT. Trimming shortened V by 6 bases and J by 1 base, and 16 bases separated the two germline ends.

This clonotype has just a few counts. The J gene is TRBJ1-5, the V gene TRBV7-9, with TRBD1 identical over 9 bases. This CDR3 spans 16 amino acids. Germline trimming cut 5 bases from V and 2 bases from J; bases unmatched to any gene: 7. Germline assignment: CDR1 SEHNR and CDR2 FQNEAQ (reference sequence). DNA of the CDR3: TGTGCCAGCAGCCCACAGGGGGCGAAGGGCAATCAGCCCCAGCATTTT. This codes for CASSPQGAKGNQPQHF.

This clonotype was observed at least ten times. The chain is built from TRBV4-1 and TRBJ2-7, with 9 bases aligning to TRBD2. Trimming took 1 base from V and 4 from J; bases not matched to a gene: 5. The CDR3 has 15 residues. Germline V CDR1 and CDR2: MGHRA, YSYEKL. In DNA form, the CDR3 reads TGCGCCAGCAGCCAAGTAGCTAGCGGGGAGTACGAGCAGTACTTC. Translating it yields CASSQVASGEYEQYF.

This clonotype occurred a few times. The chain uses TRBV5-5 and TRBJ2-3, with a weak D call TRBD1 (6 bases). The CDR3 has 15 amino acids. V gave up 2 bases and J gave up 3 bases, with 13 bases separating them. CDR1 and CDR2 (germline): SGHKS, YYEKEE (reference sequence). CDR3 nucleotide sequence: TGTGCCAGCAGCTTAGGGTCAGGGGTGACAGATACGCAGTATTTT. Its protein product is CASSLGSGVTDTQYF.

There are a few counts of this clonotype. V gene TRBV12-5 combines with J gene TRBJ1-1, with D maybe TRBD1 (6 bases). V lost 7 bases, J lost 0 bases, and 12 bases lay in between. The CDR3 runs to 14 residues. Germline V gives CDR1 LGHNT, CDR2 FRNRAP. The CDR3 region has the DNA TGTGCTAGTGTTGCACAGGGACTGAACACTGAAGCTTTCTTT. Its protein is CASVAQGLNTEAFF.

This chain links TRBV7-2 with TRBJ2-7, with D possibly TRBD1 on 6 matching bases. The CDR3 extends over 14 amino acids. V dropped 5 bases and J dropped 6 bases, with 17 bases sitting between them. In germline, CDR1 is SGHTA, CDR2 FQGNSA. CDR3 in amino acids: CASSISGTISEQYF. CDR3 sequence (DNA): TGTGCCAGCAGCATTTCCGGGACAATCAGCGAGCAGTACTTC.

The sample holds many counts of this clonotype. V usage is TRBV5-6 and J usage is TRBJ2-1; 7 bases are a match to TRBD1. This CDR3 region has 15 residues. After removal of 4 bases from V and 3 bases from J, the junction contained 7 bases not matched to a gene. CDR1 SGHDT and CDR2 YYEEEE come from the germline V gene. Written as DNA, the CDR3 is TGTGCCAGCAGCATCAGGGGACAGCTCTACAATGAGCAGTTCTTC. Its translation: CASSIRGQLYNEQFF. Supplemented by reference TRBV5-6 and TRBJ2-1, the full variable domain reads DAGVTQSPTHLIKTRGQQVTLRCSPKSGHDTVSWYQQALGQGPQFIFQYYEEEERQRGNFPDRFSGHQFPNYSSELNVNALLLGDSALYLCASSIRGQLYNEQFFGPGTRLTVL.

This clonotype was counted at least ten times. The V gene is TRBV20-1, the J gene TRBJ2-7; TRBD2 agrees at 8 bases. The CDR3 sequence is 15 residues long. Germline V CDR1 and CDR2: DFQATT, SNEGSKA (reference sequence). V lost 5 bases to trimming and J lost 1 base; unmatched junction nucleotides: 10. The DNA of the CDR3 is TGCAGTGCTCGACCCTTAGCGGGGACGTCCTACGAGCAGTACTTC. It specifies CSARPLAGTSYEQYF.

This clonotype was picked up one time. The germline gene is not matched at one end of the junction; a read error may be the cause. The CDR3 DNA reads TGCTCCAGCAGCTTCGGACTAGCGGGGGGCGTCACAGATACGCAGTATTTT. Translation: CSSSFGLAGGVTDTQYF. This sequence joins TRBV5-1 and TRBJ2-3; 14 nucleotides line up with TRBD2. This CDR3 region has 17 residues. Germline lookup yields CDR1 SGHRS and CDR2 YFSETQ.

The V gene is TRBV4-3, the J gene TRBJ2-7; no clear D. The V and J ends lost 4 bases and 7 bases respectively, with 20 bases between them. The CDR3 is 15 amino acids. Looked up from germline, CDR1 is LGHNA and CDR2 is YSLEER. The CDR3 DNA is TGCGCCAGCAGCCGAGGATTTGACACCCGCTATGAGCAGTACTTC. This translates into CASSRGFDTRYEQYF.

This clonotype was picked up many times. The rearrangement uses TRBV20-1 and TRBJ2-3; 12 nucleotides agree with TRBD2. With 6 bases clipped from V and 2 bases from J, the junction kept 3 bases outside the gene matches. The CDR3 runs 14 residues. Germline values: CDR1 DFQATT, CDR2 SNEGSKA (reference sequence). This CDR3 reads CSARLAGVTDTQYF. The CDR3 DNA follows: TGCAGTGCCCGACTAGCGGGAGTCACAGATACGCAGTATTTT.

This rearrangement joins TRBV10-3 to TRBJ1-1, with TRBD1 matching 9 bases. Germline values: CDR1 ENHRY, CDR2 SYGVKD. The CDR3 runs 15 residues. Unmatched junction bases numbered 4, after V lost 2 bases and J lost 3 bases. The CDR3: CAISEGTGRYTEAFF. DNA of the CDR3: TGTGCCATCAGTGAGGGGACAGGGAGGTACACTGAAGCTTTCTTT.

The chain recombines TRBV7-2 with TRBJ2-3, with D maybe TRBD2 (9 bases). V lost 5 bases and J lost 5, with 17 bases in between. This CDR3 has 15 amino acids. Germline V CDR1 and CDR2: SGHTA, FQGNSA. This chain's CDR3 is CASSQGAGGLDTQYF. The CDR3 region has the DNA TGTGCCAGCAGCCAGGGGGCGGGGGGGCTAGATACGCAGTATTTT.

This rearrangement joins TRBV5-1 to TRBJ2-1; D might be TRBD1 or TRBD2, each matching 5 bases. Trimming removed 5 bases from V and 8 bases from J, with 14 bases in between. CDR1 SGHRS and CDR2 YFSETQ come from the germline V gene. CDR3 length equals 13 residues. The CDR3 DNA follows: TGCGCCAGCAGGGGTGGGAGAGGGGATGAGCAGTTCTTC. As protein: CASRGGRGDEQFF.

This clonotype showed up many times. This chain links TRBV7-3 with TRBJ1-5; 9 bases fit TRBD1. CDR1 and CDR2 (germline): SGHTA, FQGTGA. The CDR3 runs to 14 residues. Trimming at V came to 6 bases and at J to 6 bases, leaving 6 bases not matched to a gene. CDR3 DNA: TGTGCCAGCAGTCTGACAGGGGGTAGTCAGCCCCAGCATTTT. This gives the protein CASSLTGGSQPQHF.

This clonotype was recorded only once. A junction end diverges from the germline sequence, so it may reflect a read error. CDR3 protein: CSGQGVGTNEKRFF. CDR3 nucleotides: TGCAGCGGTCAGGGGGTTGGAACTAATGAAAAACGGTTTTTT. The J gene is TRBJ1-4, the V gene TRBV29-1; 7 bases align to TRBD1. Germline CDR1 SQVTM, CDR2 ANQGSEA. This CDR3 is 14 amino acids long.

This clonotype was seen more than once but under ten times. The rearrangement joins TRBV6-6 to TRBJ1-2; D is uncertain. This CDR3 is built from 16 residues. Trimming pared 8 bases from V and 1 base from J, leaving 20 bases between. The germline CDR1 and CDR2 sequences are MNHNY and SVGAGI (reference sequence). The CDR3 nucleotides are TGTGCCAGCCGTCGACAAGGCCGGAGTCTTAACTATGGCTACACCTTC. The encoded protein is CASRRQGRSLNYGYTF.

The chain recombines TRBV4-1 with TRBJ2-5; D call uncertain. Trimming took 3 bases from V and 2 from J, leaving 7 bases between them. The CDR3 length is 13 residues. From germline, CDR1 is MGHRA and CDR2 YSYEKL. The CDR3 DNA sequence: TGCGCCAGCAGCCAGTACGCTCAAGAGACCCAGTACTTC. Encoded protein: CASSQYAQETQYF.

This clonotype came up a few times. The gene calls are TRBV5-6 and TRBJ2-7; D is undetermined. The CDR3 extends over 14 amino acids. Germline V gene sequence: CDR1 SGHDT, CDR2 YYEEEE. Trimming shortened V by 2 bases and J by 4 bases, and 13 bases separated the two germline ends. The CDR3: CASSLLGVLYEQYF. For the CDR3, the DNA is TGTGCCAGCAGCTTACTTGGGGTCCTATACGAGCAGTACTTC.

The V gene is TRBV7-2, the J gene TRBJ1-1; no clear D. The CDR3 extends over 13 amino acids. V shed 2 bases and J shed 5 bases, with 9 bases lying between them. Per the germline V gene, CDR1 is SGHTA and CDR2 is FQGNSA. In nucleotides, the CDR3 is TGTGCCAGCAGCTTAACATCACAGACTGAAGCTTTCTTT. Amino acids: CASSLTSQTEAFF.

This clonotype was found many times. The chain carries TRBV7-2 and TRBJ2-7, with a weak D call TRBD2 (5 bases). V was trimmed by 5 bases and J by 0 bases, leaving 11 bases between them. CDR3 size: 14 residues. The germline V gene encodes CDR1 SGHTA and CDR2 FQGNSA. Here the CDR3 reads CASSADYSSYEQYF. The CDR3 bases are TGTGCCAGCAGCGCCGACTATTCCTCCTACGAGCAGTACTTC.

A few counts support this clonotype. V gene TRBV3-1 combines with J gene TRBJ2-1, with TRBD2 identical over 8 bases. The CDR3 is 16 residues long. Trimming at V came to 1 base and at J to 10 bases, leaving 12 bases not matched to a gene. The germline CDR1 and CDR2 sequences are LGHDT and YNNKEL (reference sequence). CDR3 nucleotides: TGTGCCAGCAGCCAAGCGTCGGCGGGGGGATTTCGGGAGCAGTTCTTC. It codes for CASSQASAGGFREQFF.

Remarks on this clonotype: One end of the junction fails to match germline, which may point to a read error. CDR3 coding DNA: TGTGCCGGCAGTTTAGCGCGCAGAGGGTCTTACAATGAGCAGTACTTC. This codes for CAGSLARRGSYNEQYF. This chain links TRBV12-3 or TRBV12-4 with TRBJ2-1; TRBD2 is a possible D gene (5 bases). The end of the DNA fits TRBJ2-7 better, so the J call may be wrong. This CDR3 contains 16 residues.

This clonotype was recorded at least ten times. The J gene is TRBJ1-2, the V gene TRBV29-1, with TRBD1 matching over 7 bases. J lost 4 bases, V lost 6 bases, and 8 bases had no gene match. This CDR3 spans 13 amino acids. Germline V gives CDR1 SQVTM, CDR2 ANQGSEA. The CDR3 DNA reads TGCAGCGTGAATGACAGGGCGGGCTATGGCTACACCTTC. This sequence encodes CSVNDRAGYGYTF. Full variable domain (remainder filled in from reference TRBV29-1 and TRBJ1-2): SAVISQKPSRDICQRGTSLTIQCQVDSQVTMMFWYRQQPGQSLTLIATANQGSEATYESGFVIDKFPISRPNLTFSTLTVSNMSPEDSSIYLCSVNDRAGYGYTFGSGTRLTVV.

As for this clonotype: Since a much larger clone is just one base distant, this may be a read error. The chain has TRBV4-1 and TRBJ2-6, with 7 bases matching TRBD1. The germline V gene has CDR1 MGHRA and CDR2 YSYEKL. This CDR3 is built from 17 residues. CDR3 DNA: TGCGCCAGCAGCCAAGACAGGGGGAGCTCTGGGGCCAACGTCCGGACTTTC. Translation: CASSQDRGSSGANVRTF.

This clonotype was detected many times. The chain employs TRBV29-1 and TRBJ2-1; either TRBD1 or TRBD2 may fit D (5 bases each). The CDR3 covers 19 residues. V lost 0 bases and J lost 0, with 21 bases in between. CDR1 is SQVTM and CDR2 is ANQGSEA in the germline V gene. CDR3 bases: TGCAGCGTTGAAGATTGGGACCAGCGACCGATACCCTCCTACAATGAGCAGTTCTTC. It codes for CSVEDWDQRPIPSYNEQFF.

This clonotype came up once. The rearrangement joins TRBV7-2 to TRBJ1-2; D gene uncertain. V lost 4 bases and J 6 bases, leaving 21 bases between the germline ends. The germline gives CDR1 SGHTA, CDR2 FQGNSA. CDR3 length equals 16 residues. The CDR3 DNA reads as TGTGCCAGCAGCTCCCTACAATTGGGCGAGATGGATGGCTACACCTTC. Protein sequence: CASSSLQLGEMDGYTF.